This TCR beta chain was documented in a study of T cells in localized non-small cell lung cancer. The study's findings and limits: Uninvolved adjacent lung, not tumor, had the highest T cell clonality. As only one tumor region underwent sequencing, heterogeneity remains possible. Prolonged overall survival went with higher T cell density in the blood.

About this clone: Its antigen is not identified.

This CDR3 spans 13 amino acids. Trimming took off 5 bases at V and 8 bases at J, with 15 bases between the two ends. The germline V gene has CDR1 SGHTA and CDR2 FQGTGA. Only in-frame clones appear in the TCRdb table, and some are missing; sequencing was by immunoSEQ multiplex PCR. The sample includes 45,000 to 55,000 clones, approximately 90% seen only once; the top ten take about 20%. The source of this sequence is a male donor aged 60 or over with stage III squamous cell lung carcinoma. The V gene is TRBV7-3, the J gene TRBJ1-1; no firm D call. The specimen was peripheral blood, collected before any cancer treatment. The CDR3 here is CASSHTERSEAFF. Here the CDR3 DNA reads TGTGCCAGCAGCCACACAGAGAGGAGCGAAGCTTTCTTT.